The clone carrying this T cell receptor (beta chain) was observed a single time. Its antigen is still unknown. J lost 7 bases, V lost 0 bases, and 9 bases had no gene match. The CDR3 sequence is 16 residues long. CDR1 and CDR2 (germline): LGHDT, YNNKEL (reference sequence). Data came from immunoSEQ multiplex PCR; TCRdb stores just in-frame clones and leaves some out. This sample has 65,000 to 100,000 clones; almost 90% occur once, and the top ten carry 6.9%. The sample originates from a study of T cell responses to AZD1222 COVID-19 vaccine. Study findings and constraints: Spike-specific TCR breadth and depth both grew after two AZD1222 doses. Donor demographics were predominantly white British with a female majority; clonal diversity may be underestimated. Per reports, nearly half of all spike-specific TCRs target regions that are unmutated in variants.

This TCR was recovered from an adult who received the AZD1222 COVID-19 vaccine. The source material was peripheral blood, sampled 28 days after the second AZD1222 dose. This sequence joins TRBV3-1 (or the pseudogene TRBV3-2) and TRBJ2-5; 9 nucleotides align to TRBD2. This CDR3 is CASSQDRLAAKRTQYF. DNA of the CDR3: TGTGCCAGCAGCCAAGACCGACTAGCGGCTAAGAGGACCCAGTACTTC.